Each of the 28 T cell receptor beta chains below was sequenced from the same sample in a study of T cell responses to AZD1222 COVID-19 vaccine. The data were produced by immunoSEQ multiplex PCR, yet TCRdb's version contains in-frame clones alone and is incomplete. Among 130,000 or so clones listed, 90% were seen once. Sequences were derived from peripheral blood, sampled on day 0 of AZD1222 vaccination. Every receptor here comes from an adult in good health.

The V gene is TRBV12-5, the J gene TRBJ2-3; D is undetermined. The germline CDR1 and CDR2 sequences are LGHNT and FRNRAP. The CDR3 totals 15 residues. V was clipped by 1 base and J by 8 bases, with 16 bases between them. CDR3 protein: CASGLEPAPHGTQYF. DNA of the CDR3: TGTGCTAGTGGTTTGGAGCCTGCCCCGCATGGTACGCAGTATTTT.

The chain recombines TRBV12-5 with TRBJ1-1; 7 bases match TRBD1. CDR1 is LGHNT, CDR2 FRNRAP, per germline. The trim removed 5 bases at V and 0 bases at J, leaving 24 bases unmatched. CDR3 length: 21 residues. CDR3 in amino acids: CASGGPPDRPILGRMNTEAFF. In DNA form, the CDR3 reads TGTGCTAGTGGTGGGCCCCCGGACAGGCCAATTCTGGGGCGAATGAACACTGAAGCTTTCTTT.

V is TRBV6-5 and J is TRBJ2-2, with D possibly being TRBD2 (6 bases). Germline V gene sequence: CDR1 MNHEY, CDR2 SVGAGI. This CDR3 is built from 15 residues. Trimming pared 2 bases from V and 5 bases from J, leaving 12 bases between. The CDR3 region has the DNA TGTGCCAGCAGTTACGGGCGGGGCCGTACCGGGGAGCTGTTTTTT. Protein: CASSYGRGRTGELFF.

V usage is TRBV7-3 and J usage is TRBJ1-2; possible D gene TRBD1, 6 bases. The germline V gene has CDR1 SGHTA and CDR2 FQGTGA. V shed 4 bases and J shed 4 bases, with 16 bases lying between them. The CDR3 is 15 amino acids. The CDR3 protein is CASSSQSGGLYGYTF. CDR3 nucleotides: TGTGCCAGCAGCTCCCAATCGGGGGGCCTCTATGGCTACACCTTC.

V usage is TRBV10-2 and J usage is TRBJ2-7; possible D gene TRBD2, 6 bases. Between the trimmed V and J ends, which lost 10 bases and 0 bases, there was a span of 13 bases. Germline CDR1 is WSHSY and CDR2 is SAAADI. The CDR3 totals 13 residues. DNA for the CDR3: TGCGCCACCGGCGGGGCGAGCTCCTACGAGCAGTACTTC. This gives the protein CATGGASSYEQYF.

The chain uses TRBV2 and TRBJ2-7, with 9 bases lining up with TRBD2. Losses at the gene ends were 2 bases for V and 2 bases for J; bases not matched to a gene: 4. Germline CDR1 reads SNHLY; CDR2 reads FYNNEI. CDR3 size: 15 residues. The CDR3 region is CASSERAGGTYEQYF. CDR3 nucleotides: TGTGCCAGCAGTGAAAGGGCGGGAGGGACCTACGAGCAGTACTTC. Based on the CDR3 plus reference TRBV2 and TRBJ2-7, the full variable domain is EPEVTQTPSHQVTQMGQEVILRCVPISNHLYFYWYRQILGQKVEFLVSFYNNEISEKSEIFDDQFSVERPDGSNFTLKIRSTKLEDSAMYFCASSERAGGTYEQYFGPGTRLTVT.

This chain links TRBV28 with TRBJ1-1; D gene ambiguous. V was clipped by 2 bases and J by 3 bases, with 13 bases between them. The CDR3 is made up of 15 amino acids. CDR1 is MDHEN and CDR2 is SYDVKM in the germline V gene. CDR3: CASSLIGNSDTEAFF. The CDR3 DNA is TGTGCCAGCAGTTTAATTGGGAATTCGGACACTGAAGCTTTCTTT.

As to this clone: One junction end does not reproduce the germline sequence, and a read error may be involved. The chain employs TRBV7-7 and TRBJ1-4, with D possibly matching TRBD1 (6 bases). Germline V lookup: CDR1 SSHAT, CDR2 FNYEAQ (reference sequence). The CDR3 loop spans 17 amino acids. CDR3 protein: CASSLGPRGSSNEKLFF. The CDR3 region has the DNA TGTGCTAGCAGCTTAGGACCGAGGGGGTCGTCTAATGAAAAACTGTTTTTT.

The rearrangement links TRBV7-9 to TRBJ2-1; 8 bases are shared with TRBD1. J gave up 2 bases and V 6 bases, and 6 bases lay outside the gene matches. Germline V gene lookup returns CDR1 SEHNR and CDR2 FQNEAQ (reference sequence). This CDR3 has 15 residues. DNA of the CDR3: TGTGCCAGCAGTATACAGGGGGGCACCTACAATGAGCAGTTCTTC. Translation: CASSIQGGTYNEQFF.

The V and J genes are TRBV7-2 and TRBJ1-2; a possible D gene is TRBD1 (5 bases). V was pared by 5 bases and J by 6 bases, with 19 bases between. The CDR3 has 15 residues. Germline CDR1 is SGHTA and CDR2 is FQGNSA. In nucleotides, the CDR3 is TGTGCCAGCAGCCCCCAGGGTAGGCCTGGAGATGGCTACACCTTC. This codes for CASSPQGRPGDGYTF.

This sequence joins TRBV7-3 and TRBJ2-5; 8 nucleotides align to TRBD1. Per the germline V gene, CDR1 is SGHTA and CDR2 is FQGTGA. The trim removed 4 bases at V and 5 bases at J, leaving 3 bases unmatched. The CDR3 consists of 13 residues. CDR3 bases: TGTGCCAGCAGCTCCACAGGGGGGGAGACCCAGTACTTC. Translation gives CASSSTGGETQYF.

This chain joins TRBV4-1 and TRBJ1-1; TRBD1 is a possible D gene (5 bases). The CDR3 spans 14 residues. V was shortened by 0 bases and J by 1 base, with 6 bases between the two germline ends. The germline V gene encodes CDR1 MGHRA and CDR2 YSYEKL. The CDR3 DNA reads TGCGCCAGCAGCCAAGATACAGGGAACACTGAAGCTTTCTTT. Protein: CASSQDTGNTEAFF.

The chain couples TRBV5-4 to TRBJ1-1; TRBD1 might be the D (6 bases). The CDR3 extends over 13 amino acids. V shed 5 bases and J shed 6 bases, with 14 bases lying between them. The germline V gene has CDR1 SGHNT and CDR2 YYREEE (reference sequence). CDR3 amino acids: CASSEQGISEAFF. The CDR3 coding sequence is TGTGCCAGCAGTGAACAGGGAATATCTGAAGCTTTCTTT.

This chain links TRBV28 with TRBJ1-5; no definite D call. The CDR3 totals 12 residues. Per germline, CDR1 MDHEN and CDR2 SYDVKM. V was trimmed by 6 bases and J by 9 bases, leaving 12 bases between them. In DNA form, the CDR3 reads TGTGCCAGCAGCCCCGGGGTCCGGCCCCAGCATTTT. The encoded protein is CASSPGVRPQHF.

The sample holds a few counts of this clone. The J gene is TRBJ1-2, the V gene TRBV7-9; 9 bases match TRBD1. CDR3 size: 14 residues. Trimming took 1 base from V and 6 from J; bases not matched to a gene: 3. Germline-derived CDR1 and CDR2 are SEHNR and FQNEAQ (reference sequence). CDR3 region: CASSLGGQGNGYTF. CDR3 coding DNA: TGTGCCAGCAGCTTAGGCGGACAGGGGAATGGCTACACCTTC.

The table lists this clone with a count of one. The V and J genes are TRBV6-2 or TRBV6-3 and TRBJ1-5; D is uncertain. The CDR3 runs to 13 residues. The V gene's germline CDR1 is MNHEY and CDR2 SVGEGT. V was cut by 0 bases and J by 8 bases, with 8 bases left in between. The CDR3 region has the DNA TGTGCCAGCAGTTACTCGAGGGCGGAGCCCCAGCATTTT. This encodes CASSYSRAEPQHF.

The V gene is TRBV5-6, the J gene TRBJ2-7; maybe TRBD1 (6 bases). V gave up 5 bases and J gave up 5 bases, with 14 bases separating them. Per the germline V gene, CDR1 is SGHDT and CDR2 is YYEEEE. CDR3 size: 13 residues. CDR3 loop: CASSKQGSDEQYF. The CDR3 DNA reads as TGTGCCAGCAGTAAACAGGGTTCCGACGAGCAGTACTTC. The full variable domain, completed using reference TRBV5-6 and TRBJ2-7, is DAGVTQSPTHLIKTRGQQVTLRCSPKSGHDTVSWYQQALGQGPQFIFQYYEEEERQRGNFPDRFSGHQFPNYSSELNVNALLLGDSALYLCASSKQGSDEQYFGPGTRLTVT.

The chain employs TRBV6-5 and TRBJ1-1, with 8 nucleotides matching TRBD1. The germline V gene has CDR1 MNHEY and CDR2 SVGAGI. CDR3 size: 14 residues. With 7 bases clipped from V and 5 bases from J, the junction kept 9 bases outside the gene matches. The CDR3 DNA is TGTGCCAGCACCCGAACAGGGGGAAGGACTGAAGCTTTCTTT. It translates to CASTRTGGRTEAFF.

This rearrangement joins TRBV30 to TRBJ1-6; 7 bases map to TRBD1. V shed 5 bases, J shed 10 bases, and the junction held 5 bases outside the gene matches. Germline V gene data show CDR1 as GTSNPN and CDR2 as SVGIG (reference sequence). The length of the CDR3 is 12 residues. The chain's CDR3 is CAWSTGSSPLHF. The CDR3, as DNA: TGTGCCTGGTCGACAGGGAGCTCACCCCTCCACTTT.

This rearrangement joins TRBV6-5 to TRBJ2-7; 9 bases align to TRBD1. J was trimmed by 3 bases and V by 5 bases; bases with no gene match: 8. CDR3 size: 15 residues. Germline CDR1 reads MNHEY; CDR2 reads SVGAGI. The CDR3 sequence: CASSPGTGKNYEQYF. CDR3 nucleotides: TGTGCCAGCAGTCCCGGGACAGGGAAAAACTACGAGCAGTACTTC.

The genes are TRBV4-2 and TRBJ1-5, with D unclear. The V end was cut by 0 bases, the J end by 5 bases, with 11 bases between. The CDR3 is 15 amino acids. Germline CDR1 and CDR2: LGHNA and YNFKEQ. CDR3 residues: CASSQDPDGDQPQHF. The CDR3 region has the DNA TGTGCCAGCAGCCAAGATCCGGATGGGGATCAGCCCCAGCATTTT.

The chain has TRBV7-2 and TRBJ2-7; D is perhaps TRBD2 (5 bases). In germline, CDR1 is SGHTA, CDR2 FQGNSA. V lost 3 bases, J lost 3 bases, and 12 bases lay in between. The CDR3 has 14 residues. CDR3 region: CASSFTGMVYEQYF. CDR3 sequence (DNA): TGTGCCAGCAGCTTCACGGGGATGGTCTACGAGCAGTACTTC.

The chain employs TRBV3-1 (or the pseudogene TRBV3-2) and TRBJ1-4, with 8 bases matching TRBD1. Germline V gene lookup returns CDR1 LGHDT and CDR2 YNNKEL (reference sequence). There are 14 residues in the CDR3. J was trimmed by 8 bases and V by 1 base; bases with no gene match: 3. The CDR3 reads CASSQGTGTEKLFF. CDR3 coding DNA: TGTGCCAGCAGCCAAGGGACAGGGACCGAAAAACTGTTTTTT.

The chain has TRBV28 and TRBJ1-1; 7 nucleotides match TRBD1. CDR1 and CDR2 (germline): MDHEN, SYDVKM. The CDR3 sequence is 13 residues long. Trimming at V came to 5 bases and at J to 4 bases, leaving 4 bases not matched to a gene. Here the CDR3 reads CASSPTGATEAFF. The CDR3 DNA reads as TGTGCCAGCAGTCCTACAGGGGCCACTGAAGCTTTCTTT.

V and J are TRBV7-3 and TRBJ1-2; no definite D call. V lost 1 base, J lost 4 bases, and 10 bases lay in between. The CDR3 runs 14 residues. CDR1 and CDR2 (germline): SGHTA, FQGTGA. The CDR3 DNA reads TGTGCCAGCAGCTTAAATCCGGACCGCTATGGCTACACCTTC. Its translation is CASSLNPDRYGYTF.

The chain carries TRBV6-4 and TRBJ2-3; D is unresolved. The CDR3 sequence is 16 residues long. V was trimmed by 5 bases and J by 2 bases, leaving 17 bases between them. The V gene's germline CDR1 is MRHNA and CDR2 SNTAGT. CDR3 nucleotide sequence: TGTGCCAGCAGTCGAGGCTTAGCTCCCCCCACAGATACGCAGTATTTT. This sequence encodes CASSRGLAPPTDTQYF.

The V gene is TRBV11-2, the J gene TRBJ2-3; D is possibly TRBD2 (7 bases). Germline V gives CDR1 SGHAT, CDR2 FQNNGV. CDR3 size: 13 residues. The CDR3 spells CGGGGGPPGTQYF. The CDR3 DNA sequence: TGTGGGGGCGGCGGGGGCCCGCCAGGGACGCAGTATTTT. The whole variable domain, filled in from reference TRBV11-2 and TRBJ2-3, reads EAGVAQSPRYKIIEKRQSVAFWCNPISGHATLYWYQQILGQGPKLLIQFQNNGVVDDSQLPKDRFSAERLKGVDSTLKIQPAKLEDSAVYLCGGGGGPPGTQYFGPGTRLTVL.

The rearrangement joins TRBV7-9 to TRBJ1-6; 7 bases are a match to TRBD1. CDR1 SEHNR and CDR2 FQNEAQ come from the germline V gene (reference sequence). Trimming at V came to 5 bases and at J to 10 bases, leaving 11 bases not matched to a gene. The CDR3 length is 15 residues. In DNA form, the CDR3 reads TGTGCCAGCAGCCTTCCCGGGACAGTGGGATCACCCCTCCACTTT. Translation: CASSLPGTVGSPLHF.